This TCR beta chain was profiled in a study of blood T cell repertoires in COVID-19. Trimming took 8 bases from V and 1 from J; bases not matched to a gene: 5. Germline CDR1 is SGHNT and CDR2 is YYREEE (reference sequence). This CDR3 has 14 amino acids. TCRdb's table, derived via immunoSEQ multiplex PCR, lists solely in-frame clones and lacks some. The table has some 330,000 clones, approximately 87% seen once. The receptor was derived from a man in his forties in a cohort exposed to, infected with or recovered from COVID-19 (not recorded which). Sequencing was carried out using PBMCs or T cells enriched from blood (not recorded which). The chain couples TRBV5-4 to TRBJ2-3; 9 nucleotides agree with TRBD2. The CDR3 is CASKTSGGTDTQYF. The CDR3 DNA is TGTGCCAGTAAGACTAGCGGAGGCACAGATACGCAGTATTTT. The full variable domain, in which reference TRBV5-4 and TRBJ2-3 provide the parts outside the CDR3, is ETGVTQSPTHLIKTRGQQVTLRCSSQSGHNTVSWYQQALGQGPQFIFQYYREEENGRGNFPPRFSGLQFPNYSSELNVNALELDDSALYLCASKTSGGTDTQYFGPGTRLTVL.